This T cell receptor (beta chain) was captured in a study of blood T cell repertoires in COVID-19. Background on the study: Nucleic acid was either cDNA or gDNA, and it came from T cells, B-cell-depleted T cells, or PBMCs.

Method: immunoSEQ multiplex PCR; TCRdb's copy keeps in-frame clones and lacks some. The sample contains 250,000 to 300,000 clones, 85% to 90% of which appear only once. CDR1 and CDR2 (germline): LNHDA, SQIVND (reference sequence). The ends were cut back, 9 bases at V and 9 bases at J, with 18 bases in the middle. CDR3 length equals 13 residues. This clonotype was obtained from a man aged 18 to 30 with active or convalescent COVID-19. V and J are TRBV19 and TRBJ2-1; D might be TRBD1 (8 bases). What was sequenced was peripheral blood. CDR3 sequence: CASWTGRASEQFF. In nucleotides, the CDR3 is TGTGCCAGCTGGACAGGGAGGGCAAGTGAGCAGTTCTTC. The whole variable domain, remainder taken from reference TRBV19 and TRBJ2-1, is DGGITQSPKYLFRKEGQNVTLSCEQNLNHDAMYWYRQDPGQGLRLIYYSQIVNDFQKGDIAEGYSVSREKKESFPLTVTSAQKNPTAFYLCASWTGRASEQFFGPGTRLTVL.